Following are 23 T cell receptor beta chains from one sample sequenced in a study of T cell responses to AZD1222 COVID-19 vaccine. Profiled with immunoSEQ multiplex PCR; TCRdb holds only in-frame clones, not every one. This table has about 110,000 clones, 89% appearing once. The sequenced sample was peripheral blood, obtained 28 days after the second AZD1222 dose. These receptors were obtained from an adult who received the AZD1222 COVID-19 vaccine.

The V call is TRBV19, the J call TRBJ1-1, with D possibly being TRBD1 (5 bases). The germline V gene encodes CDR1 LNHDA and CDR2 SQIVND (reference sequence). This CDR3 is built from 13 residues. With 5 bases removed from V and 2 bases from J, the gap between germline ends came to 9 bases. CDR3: CASSFGGNTEAFF. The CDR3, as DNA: TGTGCCAGTAGTTTCGGGGGAAACACTGAAGCTTTCTTT.

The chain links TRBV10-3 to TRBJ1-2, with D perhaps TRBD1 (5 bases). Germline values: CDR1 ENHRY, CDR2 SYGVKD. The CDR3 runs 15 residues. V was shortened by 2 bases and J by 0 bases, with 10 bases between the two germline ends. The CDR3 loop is CAISEGGASNYGYTF. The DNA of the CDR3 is TGTGCCATCAGTGAGGGGGGAGCCTCTAACTATGGCTACACCTTC.

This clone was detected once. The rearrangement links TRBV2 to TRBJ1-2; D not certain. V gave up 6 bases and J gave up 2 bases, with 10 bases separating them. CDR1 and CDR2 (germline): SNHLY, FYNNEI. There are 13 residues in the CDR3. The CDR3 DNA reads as TGTGCCAGCAGACTCGGGTACAACTATGGCTACACCTTC. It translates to CASRLGYNYGYTF.

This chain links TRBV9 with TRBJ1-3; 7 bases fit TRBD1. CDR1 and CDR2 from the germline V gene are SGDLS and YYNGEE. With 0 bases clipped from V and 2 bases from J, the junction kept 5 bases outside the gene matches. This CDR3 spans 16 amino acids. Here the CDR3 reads CASSVVPGQAGNTIYF. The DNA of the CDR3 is TGTGCCAGCAGCGTAGTTCCCGGACAGGCTGGAAACACCATATATTTT.

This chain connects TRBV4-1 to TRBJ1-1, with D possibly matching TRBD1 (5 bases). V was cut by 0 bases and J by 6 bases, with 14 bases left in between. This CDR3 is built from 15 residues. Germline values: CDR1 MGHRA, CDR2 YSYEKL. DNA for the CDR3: TGCGCCAGCAGCCAAGATTCAGGGAGGTTCGCTGAAGCTTTCTTT. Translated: CASSQDSGRFAEAFF.

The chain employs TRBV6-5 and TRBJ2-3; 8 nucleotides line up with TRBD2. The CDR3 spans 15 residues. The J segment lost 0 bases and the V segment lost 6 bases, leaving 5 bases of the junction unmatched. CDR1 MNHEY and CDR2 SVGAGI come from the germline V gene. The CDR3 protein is CASRIAGPSTDTQYF. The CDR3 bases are TGTGCCAGCAGGATAGCGGGGCCTAGCACAGATACGCAGTATTTT.

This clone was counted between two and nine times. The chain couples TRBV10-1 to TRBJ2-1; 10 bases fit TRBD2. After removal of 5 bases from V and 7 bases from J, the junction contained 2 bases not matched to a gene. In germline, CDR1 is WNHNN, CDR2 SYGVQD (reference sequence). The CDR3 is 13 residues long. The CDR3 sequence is CASSLAGVNEQFF. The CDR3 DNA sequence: TGCGCCAGCAGTCTAGCGGGAGTTAATGAGCAGTTCTTC.

The CDR3 DNA is TGTGCCAGCAGCCAGGCTACCGGGACACCTAATTCACCCCTCCACTTT. Amino acids: CASSQATGTPNSPLHF. V and J are TRBV4-2 and TRBJ1-6; D may be TRBD1 (6 bases). The CDR3 is 16 amino acids. Germline values: CDR1 LGHNA, CDR2 YNFKEQ. V was shortened by 3 bases and J by 6 bases, with 15 bases between the two germline ends.

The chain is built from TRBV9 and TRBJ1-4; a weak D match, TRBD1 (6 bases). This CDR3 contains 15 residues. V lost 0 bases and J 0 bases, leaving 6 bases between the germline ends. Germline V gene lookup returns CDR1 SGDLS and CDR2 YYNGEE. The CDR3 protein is CASSVAGATNEKLFF. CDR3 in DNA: TGTGCCAGCAGCGTAGCAGGGGCAACTAATGAAAAACTGTTTTTT.

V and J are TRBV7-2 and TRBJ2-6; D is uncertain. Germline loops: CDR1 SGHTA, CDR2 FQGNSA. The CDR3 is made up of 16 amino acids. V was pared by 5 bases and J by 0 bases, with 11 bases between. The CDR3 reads CASSIGPVSGANVLTF. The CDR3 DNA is TGTGCCAGCAGCATCGGGCCAGTCTCTGGGGCCAACGTCCTGACTTTC.

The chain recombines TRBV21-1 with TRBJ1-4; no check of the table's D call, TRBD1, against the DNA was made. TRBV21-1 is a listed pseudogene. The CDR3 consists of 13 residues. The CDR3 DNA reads TGTGCCAGCACTGGGACAGGGAGTGAAAAACTGTTTTTT. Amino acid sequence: CASTGTGSEKLFF.

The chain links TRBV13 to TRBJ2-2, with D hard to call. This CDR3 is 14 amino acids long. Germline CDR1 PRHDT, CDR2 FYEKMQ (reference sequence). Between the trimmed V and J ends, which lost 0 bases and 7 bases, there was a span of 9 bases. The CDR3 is CASSLGRENGELFF. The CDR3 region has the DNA TGTGCCAGCAGCTTAGGCCGAGAGAACGGGGAGCTGTTTTTT. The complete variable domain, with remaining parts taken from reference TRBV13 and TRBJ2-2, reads AAGVIQSPRHLIKEKRETATLKCYPIPRHDTVYWYQQGPGQDPQFLISFYEKMQSDKGSIPDRFSAQQFSDYHSELNMSSLELGDSALYFCASSLGRENGELFFGEGSRLTVL.

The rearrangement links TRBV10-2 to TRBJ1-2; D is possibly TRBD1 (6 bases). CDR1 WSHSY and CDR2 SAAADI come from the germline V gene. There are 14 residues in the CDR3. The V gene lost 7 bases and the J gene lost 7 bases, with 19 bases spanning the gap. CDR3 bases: TGCGCCAGCACCAGGGGCCTTGGTTCAGGTGGCTACACCTTC. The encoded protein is CASTRGLGSGGYTF.

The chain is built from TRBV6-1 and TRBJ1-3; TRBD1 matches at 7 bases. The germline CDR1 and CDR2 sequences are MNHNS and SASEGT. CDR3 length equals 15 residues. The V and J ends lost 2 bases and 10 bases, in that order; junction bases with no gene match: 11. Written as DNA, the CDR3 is TGTGCCAGCAGTGAACAGATCAGGGGGTTACGGACCATATATTTT. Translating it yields CASSEQIRGLRTIYF.

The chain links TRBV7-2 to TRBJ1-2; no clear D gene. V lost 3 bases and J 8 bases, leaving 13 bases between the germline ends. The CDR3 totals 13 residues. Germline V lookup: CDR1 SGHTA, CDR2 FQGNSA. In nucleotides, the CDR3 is TGTGCCAGCAGCTTCGGCCTGAATAGCGGCTACACCTTC. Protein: CASSFGLNSGYTF.

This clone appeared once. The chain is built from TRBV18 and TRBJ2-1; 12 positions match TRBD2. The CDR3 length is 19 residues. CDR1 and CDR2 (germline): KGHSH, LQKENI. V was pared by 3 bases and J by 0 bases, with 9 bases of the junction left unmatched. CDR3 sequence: CASSPGGTSGLSSYNEQFF. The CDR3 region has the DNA TGTGCCAGCTCACCTGGAGGGACTAGCGGGCTGAGCTCCTACAATGAGCAGTTCTTC.

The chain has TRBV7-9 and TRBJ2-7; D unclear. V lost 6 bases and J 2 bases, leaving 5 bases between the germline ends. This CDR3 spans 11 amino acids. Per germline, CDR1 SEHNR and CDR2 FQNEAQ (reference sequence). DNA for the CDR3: TGTGCCAGCAGTAGGACCTACGAGCAGTACTTC. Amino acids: CASSRTYEQYF.

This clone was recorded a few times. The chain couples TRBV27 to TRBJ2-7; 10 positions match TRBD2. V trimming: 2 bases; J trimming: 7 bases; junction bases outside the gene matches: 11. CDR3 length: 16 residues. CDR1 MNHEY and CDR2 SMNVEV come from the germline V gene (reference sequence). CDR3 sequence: CASSLVASGSVGEQYF. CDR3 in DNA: TGTGCCAGCAGTTTAGTGGCTAGCGGGAGTGTGGGAGAGCAGTACTTC.

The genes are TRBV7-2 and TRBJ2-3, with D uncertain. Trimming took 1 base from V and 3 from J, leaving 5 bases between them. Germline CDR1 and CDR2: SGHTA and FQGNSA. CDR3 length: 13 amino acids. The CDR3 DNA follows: TGTGCCAGCAGCTTAGTCAGAACAGATACGCAGTATTTT. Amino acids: CASSLVRTDTQYF.

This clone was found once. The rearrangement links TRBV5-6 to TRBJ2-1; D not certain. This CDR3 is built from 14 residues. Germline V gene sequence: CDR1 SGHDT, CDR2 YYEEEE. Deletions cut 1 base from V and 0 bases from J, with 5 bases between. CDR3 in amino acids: CASSLLSSYNEQFF. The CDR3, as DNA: TGTGCCAGCAGCTTGCTGAGCTCCTACAATGAGCAGTTCTTC.

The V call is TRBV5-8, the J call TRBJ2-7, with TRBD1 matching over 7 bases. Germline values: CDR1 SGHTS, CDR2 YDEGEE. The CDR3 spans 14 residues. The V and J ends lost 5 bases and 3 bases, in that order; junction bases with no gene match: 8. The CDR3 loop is CASSWTGINYEQYF. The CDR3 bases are TGTGCCAGCAGTTGGACAGGAATAAACTACGAGCAGTACTTC.

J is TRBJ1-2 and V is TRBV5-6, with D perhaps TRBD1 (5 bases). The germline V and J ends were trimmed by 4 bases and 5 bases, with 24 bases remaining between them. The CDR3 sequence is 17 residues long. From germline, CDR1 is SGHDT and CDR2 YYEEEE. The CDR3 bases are TGTGCCAGCAGCCCATTCTTAACAGGTCCGATTGGATATGGCTACACCTTC. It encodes CASSPFLTGPIGYGYTF.

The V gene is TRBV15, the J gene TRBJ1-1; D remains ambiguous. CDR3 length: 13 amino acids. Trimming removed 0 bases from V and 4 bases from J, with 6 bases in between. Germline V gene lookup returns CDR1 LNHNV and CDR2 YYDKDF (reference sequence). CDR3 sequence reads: CATSRDPRTEAFF. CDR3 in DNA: TGTGCCACCAGCAGAGATCCCCGCACTGAAGCTTTCTTT.